This T cell receptor (beta chain) was documented in a study of T-cell memory formation after mild COVID-19. Study details: Across donors, TCR clusters were largely donor specific.

This clonotype occurred a few times. Its specificity is not known. Employing constant-segment primers, 5'RACE generated TCR alpha and TCR beta cDNA libraries bearing sample barcodes and UMIs. One entry per CDR3 protein, called by TCRdb with MiXCR from the 5' RACE reads. The top ten clones hold 22% of a sample with 250,000 to 300,000 distinct CDR3 sequences, 15% to 20% of them seen once. After removal of 6 bases from V and 4 bases from J, the junction contained 13 bases not matched to a gene. The CDR3 totals 17 residues. Germline V gene data show CDR1 as MNHEY and CDR2 as SVGAGI. Findings of the study overall: Prior to infection, memory already included some responding clones, suggesting cross-reactive memory joined. Later expanders leaned CD4+, whereas day 15 to 85 contracting clones were balanced CD4/CD8.

The sample taken for sequencing was PBMCs or a T cell subset sorted from them (not recorded which). The gene calls are TRBV6-5 and TRBJ1-5, with 9 bases that match TRBD1. This receptor was obtained from a man aged 18 to 35 who had mild COVID-19 (a few samples of this study predate the infection). Cell type and time point are not known. CDR3 region: CASSAYRGLQRNQPQHF. DNA for the CDR3: TGTGCCAGCAGCGCCTACAGGGGGCTTCAGCGTAATCAGCCCCAGCATTTT.